The T cell receptor (beta chain) under discussion was sequenced for a study of PD-1 blockade in classical Hodgkin lymphoma. This sample's time point: cycle 4 day 1 (C4D1), after more than five weeks of nivolumab. With no exception, relapse followed autologous stem cell transplantation in all patients, and brentuximab vedotin exposure varied. Sequencing was performed with immunoSEQ multiplex PCR; in TCRdb, only in-frame clones are kept and a portion is missing. The sample carries approximately 93,000 clones, around four fifths recorded once. CDR3 size: 15 residues. V dropped 1 base and J dropped 10; count of bases not matched to a gene: 8. Germline V gene lookup returns CDR1 MGHDK and CDR2 SYGVNS. For this clone: Its antigen is undetermined.

Study-wide points: Baseline diversity resembling that of newly diagnosed patients was seen in complete responders.

The sequences come from peripheral blood mononuclear cells (PBMCs), collected before the fourth cycle of nivolumab. This clonotype originated in a human donor with classical Hodgkin lymphoma. The gene calls are TRBV25-1 and TRBJ2-4; 9 bases line up with TRBD2. CDR3 bases: TGTGCCAGCAGTGAATTCAGGGCTAGCGGGACTATTCAGTACTTC. It encodes CASSEFRASGTIQYF. Full variable domain (rest looked up from reference TRBV25-1 and TRBJ2-4): EADIYQTPRYLVIGTGKKITLECSQTMGHDKMYWYQQDPGMELHLIHYSYGVNSTEKGDLSSESTVSRIRTEHFPLTLESARPSHTSQYLCASSEFRASGTIQYFGAGTRLSVL.